What follows is one T cell receptor beta chain and its context. Lactation, pregnancy, other autoimmune disease or uncontrolled infection led to exclusion of patients. These data are taken from a study of T cells in Graves' hyperthyroidism and ophthalmopathy. The V gene's germline CDR1 is SGHVS and CDR2 FQNEAQ. CDR3 length equals 15 residues. V shed 4 bases and J 4 bases; nucleotides not matched to a gene: 3. Researchers took RNA transcripts and amplified the TCR beta CDR3 regions from them. In the first-round RT-PCR of the TCR CDR3, the HTBI primer set was used. MiXCR, run by TCRdb on the multiplex PCR reads, gives a single entry per CDR3 protein. Of 600,000 to 650,000 distinct CDR3 sequences listed, around 20% are singletons.

The chain has TRBV7-8 and TRBJ2-3; TRBD2 matches at 12 bases. The receptor was derived from a man younger than 45 with Graves' ophthalmopathy. Sequences were obtained from blood. CDR3: CASSYLAGGPDTQYF. In DNA, the CDR3 is TGTGCCAGCAGCTACCTAGCGGGAGGGCCAGATACGCAGTATTTT. The full variable domain, in which reference TRBV7-8 and TRBJ2-3 provide the parts outside the CDR3, is GAGVSQSPRYKVAKRGQDVALRCDPISGHVSLFWYQQALGQGPEFLTYFQNEAQLDKSGLPSDRFFAERPEGSVSTLKIQRTQQEDSAVYLCASSYLAGGPDTQYFGPGTRLTVL.